This TCR beta chain was obtained from a study of T cells after yellow fever vaccination. TCRdb reprocessed the 5' RACE reads with MiXCR, giving one entry per CDR3 protein. The data show about 320,000 distinct CDR3 sequences, approximately 4% seen once. Study-level results: In FACS-sorted repertoires, abundant clonotypes from the bulk population could appear as contaminants. Weaker overall, the secondary response nonetheless peaked faster (day 5 versus 15).

This clonotype was seen repeatedly, ten times or more. What it binds is not known. Between the trimmed V and J ends, which lost 9 bases and 10 bases, there was a span of 20 bases. The CDR3 has 13 residues. This material consisted of PBMCs, taken 15 days after the yellow fever booster vaccination. This TCR was recovered from a man aged 18 to 30 who received the YFV17D yellow fever vaccine. This rearrangement joins TRBV12-3 or TRBV12-4 to TRBJ2-3; tentatively, D is TRBD1 or TRBD2 (6 bases each). The CDR3 DNA is TGTGCCAGTGTCTTTGGGGGCGGGGCGGCGCAGTATTTT. Protein product: CASVFGGGAAQYF.